The 19 T cell receptor beta chains below come from one sample, sequenced in a study of breast tumors, draining lymph nodes, adjacent tissues. MiXCR was run by TCRdb on the multiplex PCR reads, yielding one entry per CDR3 protein. The data hold approximately 170,000 distinct CDR3 sequences, with approximately 33% observed a single time. Axillary draining lymph nodes of breast cancer patients supplied the node samples. Sequenced input: axillary lymph node tissue. The receptors originated from a female donor with breast cancer. Some clones in this sample may be carry-over from other donors' samples.

In the case of this clonotype: A read error may explain this, as a much larger clone is one base away. Likely a read error: the CDR3 ends without its conserved phenylalanine or tryptophan. The rearrangement joins TRBV20-1 to TRBJ2-1, with D hard to call. Per the germline V gene, CDR1 is DFQATT and CDR2 is SNEGSKA (reference sequence). The CDR3 is made up of 11 amino acids. V shed 6 bases and J shed 7 bases, with 10 bases lying between them. The chain's CDR3 is CSAILRNEQFL. CDR3 nucleotides: TGCAGTGCCATACTCCGGAATGAGCAGTTCCTC.

The chain couples TRBV25-1 to TRBJ2-3, with 10 positions matching TRBD1. The CDR3 spans 16 residues. The germline V gene has CDR1 MGHDK and CDR2 SYGVNS. After removal of 4 bases from V and 0 bases from J, the junction contained 4 bases not matched to a gene. This CDR3 is CASSVGGQGSTDTQYF. CDR3 sequence (DNA): TGTGCCAGCAGTGTAGGGGGACAGGGGAGCACAGATACGCAGTATTTT. The entire variable domain, with the rest obtained from reference TRBV25-1 and TRBJ2-3, is as follows: EADIYQTPRYLVIGTGKKITLECSQTMGHDKMYWYQQDPGMELHLIHYSYGVNSTEKGDLSSESTVSRIRTEHFPLTLESARPSHTSQYLCASSVGGQGSTDTQYFGPGTRLTVL.

V and J are TRBV15 and TRBJ1-3, with D maybe TRBD1 (5 bases). V was clipped by 0 bases and J by 8 bases, with 17 bases between them. CDR3 length: 16 residues. Germline V CDR1 and CDR2: LNHNV, YYDKDF (reference sequence). The CDR3 loop reads CATSRDRGRGGYTIYF. CDR3 nucleotide sequence: TGTGCCACCAGCAGAGATCGGGGTAGGGGTGGCTACACCATATATTTT.

Concerning this clonotype: Since a much larger clone is just one base distant, this may be a read error. The rearrangement joins TRBV12-3 or TRBV12-4 to TRBJ2-1, with D possibly being TRBD2 (5 bases). The CDR3 covers 16 residues. Here the CDR3 reads CASSLLALGSHNEQFF. The CDR3 region has the DNA TGTGCCAGCAGTTTACTAGCTCTCGGCTCCCACAATGAGCAGTTCTTC.

This sequence joins TRBV27 and TRBJ2-3, with D perhaps TRBD2 (7 bases). CDR1 and CDR2 (germline): MNHEY, SMNVEV (reference sequence). The CDR3 has 15 residues. Between the trimmed V and J ends, which lost 5 bases and 4 bases, there was a span of 16 bases. The CDR3 is CASSPYREGADTQYF. The CDR3 DNA reads as TGTGCCAGCAGTCCCTACAGGGAGGGGGCAGATACGCAGTATTTT.

This clonotype was seen many times. This chain uses TRBV12-3 or TRBV12-4 with TRBJ1-6, with unresolved D. The CDR3 consists of 15 residues. V was pared by 7 bases and J by 7 bases, with 17 bases between. The CDR3 is CASTTMIAFNSPLHF. For the CDR3, the DNA is TGTGCCAGCACTACGATGATTGCCTTCAATTCACCCCTCCACTTT.

This clonotype was counted at least ten times. The rearrangement links TRBV7-2 to TRBJ2-5; 9 positions match TRBD1. The CDR3 length is 15 residues. Germline CDR1 SGHTA, CDR2 FQGNSA. Losses at the gene ends were 1 base for V and 4 bases for J; bases not matched to a gene: 4. CDR3 sequence reads: CASSLGTGGSETQYF. The CDR3 nucleotides read TGTGCCAGCAGCTTAGGTACAGGGGGCTCAGAGACCCAGTACTTC.

This chain uses TRBV6-4 with TRBJ2-7; no definite D call. V shed 6 bases and J shed 6 bases, with 21 bases lying between them. The CDR3 is made up of 15 amino acids. Germline values: CDR1 MRHNA, CDR2 SNTAGT. The CDR3 loop is CASSQLGSVGFEQYF. The CDR3 DNA is TGTGCCAGCAGCCAACTCGGGTCCGTGGGATTCGAGCAGTACTTC.

This clonotype has at least ten counts. This chain connects TRBV10-3 to TRBJ2-7, with TRBD1 matching over 7 bases. Germline values: CDR1 ENHRY, CDR2 SYGVKD. This CDR3 is 14 amino acids long. V was clipped by 6 bases and J by 7 bases; unmatched bases: 12. CDR3 bases: TGTGCCATCAGCCGTACAGACAGGGTCGAAGAGCAGTACTTC. It encodes CAISRTDRVEEQYF.

There are many counts of this clonotype. CDR3 in amino acids: CASSATGTGELFF. CDR3 in DNA: TGTGCCAGCAGCGCGACAGGGACCGGGGAGCTGTTTTTT. The gene calls are TRBV9 and TRBJ2-2; TRBD1 matches 7 bases. The CDR3 has 13 residues. Germline values: CDR1 SGDLS, CDR2 YYNGEE. Trimming removed 3 bases from V and 5 bases from J; junction bases left unmatched: 1.

This clonotype was counted at least ten times. The J gene is TRBJ2-3, the V gene TRBV2; 10 nucleotides line up with TRBD2. With 2 bases clipped from V and 2 bases from J, the junction kept 4 bases outside the gene matches. Germline V gene data show CDR1 as SNHLY and CDR2 as FYNNEI. The CDR3 is 16 amino acids. Here the CDR3 DNA reads TGTGCCAGCAGTGAACTAGCGGGGGTCGCCACAGATACGCAGTATTTT. Its protein product is CASSELAGVATDTQYF.

The genes are TRBV9 and TRBJ1-2; D might be TRBD1 (6 bases). In germline, CDR1 is SGDLS, CDR2 YYNGEE. The CDR3 loop spans 12 amino acids. V was shortened by 0 bases and J by 10 bases, with 10 bases between the two germline ends. The CDR3 bases are TGTGCCAGCAGCGTAGAGGACAGAGCCTACACCTTC. It is translated as CASSVEDRAYTF.

This clonotype occurred many times. This chain joins TRBV9 and TRBJ2-7; 7 bases map to TRBD1. V lost 2 bases to trimming and J lost 0 bases; unmatched junction nucleotides: 8. Germline V gene data show CDR1 as SGDLS and CDR2 as YYNGEE. This CDR3 is 16 amino acids long. CDR3 protein: CASSVSPGQSSYEQYF. CDR3 DNA: TGTGCCAGCAGCGTTTCCCCGGGACAGTCCTCCTACGAGCAGTACTTC.

This clonotype was observed at least ten times. V usage is TRBV20-1 and J usage is TRBJ2-7; the match to TRBD2 covers 9 bases. The CDR3 loop spans 15 amino acids. J gave up 1 base and V 3 bases, and 7 bases lay outside the gene matches. Germline V lookup: CDR1 DFQATT, CDR2 SNEGSKA (reference sequence). The CDR3 sequence: CSASGASGASYEQYF. The CDR3 DNA sequence: TGCAGTGCTAGTGGGGCTAGCGGGGCATCCTACGAGCAGTACTTC.

This clonotype was found a few times. The gene calls are TRBV20-1 and TRBJ2-4; D may be TRBD1 (5 bases). The germline V gene has CDR1 DFQATT and CDR2 SNEGSKA (reference sequence). V lost 0 bases and J 9 bases, leaving 15 bases between the germline ends. CDR3 length equals 14 residues. The CDR3 loop reads CSARDPTALLIQYF. The CDR3 DNA sequence: TGCAGTGCTAGAGATCCGACAGCGCTCCTCATTCAGTACTTC.

This clonotype was found many times. The chain carries TRBV19 and TRBJ1-5; D unclear. Trimming took off 5 bases at V and 1 base at J, with 15 bases between the two ends. Germline-derived CDR1 and CDR2 are LNHDA and SQIVND (reference sequence). The CDR3 has 16 residues. CDR3: CASSPIRGRSNQPQHF. CDR3 bases: TGTGCCAGTAGTCCCATACGTGGGAGAAGCAATCAGCCCCAGCATTTT.

This sequence joins TRBV5-8 and TRBJ2-7, with D possibly matching TRBD2 (6 bases). The CDR3 is 14 amino acids. In germline, CDR1 is SGHTS, CDR2 YDEGEE. V dropped 5 bases and J dropped 5 bases, with 17 bases sitting between them. The CDR3 DNA reads as TGTGCCAGCAGGCGGGACCCTGAGTCCGACGAGCAGTACTTC. Its translation: CASRRDPESDEQYF. Filled out from reference TRBV5-8 and TRBJ2-7, the complete variable domain reads EAGVTQSPTHLIKTRGQQATLRCSPISGHTSVYWYQQALGLGLQFLLWYDEGEERNRGNFPPRFSGRQFPNYSSELNVNALELEDSALYLCASRRDPESDEQYFGPGTRLTVT.

This clonotype has ten or more counts. The chain links TRBV9 to TRBJ2-1; weak D call: TRBD2 (5 bases). V gave up 0 bases and J gave up 5 bases, with 12 bases separating them. Germline-derived CDR1 and CDR2 are SGDLS and YYNGEE. The CDR3 runs to 15 residues. This CDR3 is CASSVDSGLNNEQFF. Written as DNA, the CDR3 is TGTGCCAGCAGCGTAGACAGCGGATTAAACAATGAGCAGTTCTTC.

The CDR3 coding sequence is TGTGCCAGCAGTCACCGTACGGACAGGGAAACCTACGAGCAGTACTTC. Residues: CASSHRTDRETYEQYF. This chain links TRBV6-6 with TRBJ2-7; 8 nucleotides align to TRBD1. The CDR3 has 16 amino acids. Germline loops: CDR1 MNHNY, CDR2 SVGAGI (reference sequence). V lost 5 bases to trimming and J lost 2 bases; unmatched junction nucleotides: 11.